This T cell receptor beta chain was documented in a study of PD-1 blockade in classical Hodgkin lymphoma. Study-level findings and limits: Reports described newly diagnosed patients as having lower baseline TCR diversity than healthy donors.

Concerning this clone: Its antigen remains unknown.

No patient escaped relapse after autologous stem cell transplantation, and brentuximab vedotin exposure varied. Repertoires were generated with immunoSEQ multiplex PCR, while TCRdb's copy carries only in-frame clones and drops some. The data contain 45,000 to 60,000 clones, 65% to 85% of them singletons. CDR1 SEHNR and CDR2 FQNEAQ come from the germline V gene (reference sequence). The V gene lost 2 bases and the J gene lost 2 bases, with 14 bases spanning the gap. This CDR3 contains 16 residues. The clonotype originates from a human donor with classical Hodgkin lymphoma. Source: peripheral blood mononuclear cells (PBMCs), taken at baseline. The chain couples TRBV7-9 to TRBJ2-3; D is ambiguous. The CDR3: CASSLKGGGVTDTQYF. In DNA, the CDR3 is TGTGCCAGCAGCTTAAAAGGTGGTGGGGTCACAGATACGCAGTATTTT.